This TCR beta chain was obtained from a study of early T cells in non-severe SARS-CoV-2 infection. Study as a whole: Sequencing was performed on bulk RNA from unsorted whole blood, leaving chains unpaired.

Study results and caveats: Anti-spike CD8 responses were favored by VDJdb matching, which missed private and CD4 specificities.

The CDR3 covers 19 residues. Germline lookup yields CDR1 LNHDA and CDR2 SQIVND (reference sequence). Between the trimmed V and J ends, which lost 1 base and 3 bases, there was a span of 21 bases. Researchers tagged individual cDNA molecules with unique molecular identifiers. TCRdb itself ran the 5' RACE reads through MiXCR, one entry per CDR3 protein. In the table there are about 110,000 distinct CDR3 sequences, roughly 12% of which are singletons. Only a few counts were recorded for this clonotype. The antigen remains undetermined. The sequence was obtained from an adult who was a healthcare worker with PCR-confirmed SARS-CoV-2 infection or an uninfected control (not recorded which). The chain is built from TRBV19 and TRBJ2-2; D might be TRBD2 (6 bases). The specimen comprised whole blood, sampled at baseline. Written as DNA, the CDR3 is TGTGCCAGTAGTATAGCGAACCTAGCGCCCACGACCTACACCGGGGAGCTGTTTTTT. Its translation: CASSIANLAPTTYTGELFF.